Listed below are T cell receptor beta chains from one sample, sequenced in a study of PD-1 blockade in classical Hodgkin lymphoma. Using immunoSEQ multiplex PCR, the repertoire was profiled, and TCRdb retains in-frame clones only, with some absent. The sample records tens of thousands of clones, approximately 91% being singletons. The specimen sequenced was peripheral blood mononuclear cells (PBMCs). All receptors come from a human donor with classical Hodgkin lymphoma. Each CDR3 is given with its conserved first and last residue. The D gene is left open where the match is weak. Expanded clones are given a class, and other clones once, few, many or no size at all.

V	D	size	J	DNA	CDR3
TRBV6-1	TRBD2	.	TRBJ2-1	TGTGCCAGCAGGACCTCGGGACTAGCTGTCCATGAGCAGTTCTTC	CASRTSGLAVHEQFF
TRBV5-5	.	.	TRBJ2-1	TGTGCCAGCAGCTTAGCACCTCCCGGGCGGGTCAATGAGCAGTTCTTC	CASSLAPPGRVNEQFF
TRBV9	.	once	TRBJ2-7	TGTGCCAGTTCCCGGGACGGACCCTACGAGCAGTACTTC	CASSRDGPYEQYF
TRBV9	TRBD1	.	TRBJ2-3	TGTGCCAGCAGCACCGGGACAGTTGCAACAGATACGCAGTATTTT	CASSTGTVATDTQYF
TRBV28	TRBD1	once	TRBJ1-4	TGTGCCAGCAGTTTATCGACAGGGGTCGGAGAAAAACTGTTTTTT	CASSLSTGVGEKLFF
TRBV11-2	TRBD2	.	TRBJ2-7	TGTGCCAGCAGCTCTGAGGTACTAGCGGGAGGGGCAGGGAACGAGCAGTACTTC	CASSSEVLAGGAGNEQYF
TRBV5-1	.	.	TRBJ2-3	TGCGCCAGCAGCTTGGAGGTCCTTGACACGCAGTATTTT	CASSLEVLDTQYF
TRBV6-6	.	.	TRBJ2-7	TGTGCCAGCAGGGCAGACAGCCTCCTTAACGAGTACTTC	CASRADSLLNEYF
TRBV10-1	TRBD2	once	TRBJ2-1	TGCGCCAGCAGTGAGTTAGCGGGAGAGGGGCTCTACAATGAGCAGTTCTTC	CASSELAGEGLYNEQFF
TRBV4-1	TRBD1	once	TRBJ1-5	TGCGCCAGCAGCCAAGATGGGACAGTCAGGAATCAGCCCCAGCATTTT	CASSQDGTVRNQPQHF
TRBV28	.	.	TRBJ2-7	TGTGCCAGCACCAAAATCGGACGGCTCGGCGAGCAGTACTTC	CASTKIGRLGEQYF
TRBV7-6	TRBD1	.	TRBJ1-5	TGTGCCACCTCCAGGGGGGCCGGAAGTCAGCCCCAGCATTTT	CATSRGAGSQPQHF
TRBV11-2	.	.	TRBJ2-7	TGTGCCAGCAGCTTAGCCCAGGGGCCCTACGAGCAGTACTTC	CASSLAQGPYEQYF
TRBV7-6	.	.	TRBJ1-2	TGTGCCAGCAGCATCGGACAGCCTAACTATGGCTACACCTTC	CASSIGQPNYGYTF
TRBV15	TRBD2	once	TRBJ2-5	TGTGCCACCAGCAGCACCGGGACTAGCGGGAGGATTGCAGAGACCCAGTACTTC	CATSSTGTSGRIAETQYF
TRBV18	TRBD1	.	TRBJ1-2	TGTGCCAGCTCAGCCCTTTCAGGGGGCTACGACTATGGCTACACCTTC	CASSALSGGYDYGYTF
TRBV5-6	TRBD1	.	TRBJ2-5	TGTGCCAGCAGCTTGGGACAGGGGGCAACCCAGTACTTC	CASSLGQGATQYF